The source of this T cell receptor beta chain is a study of shared clonotypes between healthy human individuals. Whole-study context: Those who served as donors were a couple of women and three men between the ages of 18 and 49.

Findings and caveats of the study: Rarefaction demonstrated incomplete sorted-subset sequencing despite large depth. Larger estimated richness was generally seen in naive subsets than in memory subsets.

Data came from immunoSEQ multiplex PCR; TCRdb stores just in-frame clones and leaves some out. The sample lists around 2.3 million clones, 95% seen once, with over 0.1% in the top ten. Comments on this clone: The antigen remains undetermined.

Sequencing was performed on naive CD4+ T cells sorted from blood. Described subset: CD45RA+ positively selected. The clonotype was recovered from a man younger than 30 in good health.

The CDR3 here is CAWSVLRQVTGELFF. The CDR3 DNA reads as TGTGCCTGGAGTGTACTGAGACAGGTCACCGGGGAGCTGTTTTTT. The chain employs TRBV30 and TRBJ2-2, with D possibly matching TRBD1 (6 bases). The CDR3 is 15 amino acids. Trimming took off 0 bases at V and 4 bases at J, with 12 bases between the two ends. CDR1 and CDR2 (germline): GTSNPN, SVGIG (reference sequence).